The clone carrying this T cell receptor (beta chain) was detected many times. Its antigen is unknown. Unique molecular identifiers were added to individual cDNA molecules. MiXCR was run by TCRdb on the 5' RACE reads, yielding one entry per CDR3 protein. This sample has 25,000 to 30,000 distinct CDR3 sequences, with roughly 5.4% found just once. These data come from a study of early T cells in non-severe SARS-CoV-2 infection. Study background: Sequencing of bulk RNA from unsorted whole blood was done, without chain pairing. Study results and limitations: VDJdb matches were skewed toward anti-spike CD8 T cell responses.

The CDR3 contains 16 residues. V was trimmed by 5 bases and J by 7 bases, leaving 21 bases between them. The origin of this receptor is an adult who was a healthcare worker with PCR-confirmed SARS-CoV-2 infection or an uninfected control (not recorded which). Sequencing input: whole blood. This rearrangement joins TRBV12-3 or TRBV12-4 to TRBJ1-5; D gene unclear. The CDR3: CASSPTRALVGQPQHF. Written as DNA, the CDR3 is TGTGCCAGCAGTCCTACTCGGGCCCTGGTGGGGCAGCCCCAGCATTTT.